The TCR beta chain described here comes from a study of T cells in Graves' hyperthyroidism and ophthalmopathy (dated by TCRdb to between 2018 and 2021). About the full investigation: Peripheral blood samples were taken at initial diagnosis, before any treatment was given. The study also compared thyroid tissue and blood T-cell repertoires from 6 or 7 Graves' hyperthyroidism patients. The 95 to 100 discovery patients were randomly divided into training and test sets at a 7:3 ratio. According to the paper, TCR Vbeta CDR3 sequencing was carried out on some 130 peripheral blood samples, which came from fewer than 50 ophthalmopathy, 80 or so hyperthyroidism and 17 progressor patients. Prospective prediction of ophthalmopathy was tested in an independent validation cohort of fewer than 20 hyperthyroidism patients and roughly 16 patients who later progressed to ophthalmopathy. To identify distinguishing TCR V-J signatures, a discovery cohort of around 100 patients was used, comprising 43 with Graves' ophthalmopathy and 57 with stable Graves' hyperthyroidism. After sampling, hyperthyroidism patients received methimazole starting at 30 mg daily, and ophthalmopathy patients received high-dose intravenous methylprednisolone. Beyond this particular receptor, the publication reports: In cross-validation, a model built on a 13 V-J signature told ophthalmopathy apart from stable hyperthyroidism with 87.88% sensitivity and about 81% specificity, and in testing the same model reached 80%/75%. Most expanded thyroid clonotypes (frequency above 0.001) were also found in blood, which suggests that blood repertoires may mirror thyroid immune responses. No statistical method was used to set the sample size in advance, and investigators knew the group allocation. In validation, the model predicted progression to ophthalmopathy with 55% to 71% sensitivity and roughly 72% specificity, a median of about 6.7 months before onset.

In its sample, this clonotype was seen many times. The target of this receptor is not known. Per-base qualities were not stored, and no clone one base away is much larger. The CDR3 starts with the cysteine, ends with the phenylalanine, and has 15 residues. Only the CDR3 part of the read is kept: 45 bases, read in frame from the first base. Relative to germline, V is missing 7 bases and J is missing 6 bases, with 15 bases of the junction outside any gene match. In the germline V gene (reference sequence), CDR1 corresponds to GTSNPN and CDR2 to SVGIG. Moderately to severely active disease, a Clinical Activity Score of at least 3, a NOSPECS grade of at least 4, and a duration under 3 months were present in ophthalmopathy patients. Patients with uncontrolled infections, other autoimmune diseases, pregnancy or lactation were excluded. Diagnoses were established on the basis of clinical symptoms, serum thyroxine and TRAb, thyroid ultrasound, and orbital computed tomography. PBMCs were isolated from around 10 ml of fresh peripheral blood by Ficoll-Paque density gradient centrifugation. Trizol reagent was used to extract total RNA, and RNA quality was then checked on an Agilent 2100 Bioanalyzer.

TCR beta CDR3 regions were amplified from RNA transcripts. The first round of RT-PCR for the TCR CDR3 was performed with the HTBI primer set and the Qiagen OneStep RT-PCR kit. Libraries were constructed in a second round of multiplex PCR, after which size selection and purification were performed. Paired-end sequencing of the libraries was performed with 100 bp reads on an Illumina HiSeq2000. The paper's processing steps were these. SOAPnuke was used to process the raw data, with reads discarded if the reads contained adapters or uncalled bases, had a mean Phred below 15, or lacked an exact constant-primer or identifier match. High-quality paired reads were merged with COPE v1.2.5, and unique nucleotide sequences were defined as clonotypes. Clonotypes were aligned to IMGT TRBV, TRBD and TRBJ reference segments using MiTCR v1.1. Only V-J combinations with frequency above 0.0001, covering 99% to 99.2% of repertoires, were analysed. The TCS score was defined as F50 (clonal expansion) divided by E x V (chaos), with BLOSUM62-based TCRdist calculated between CDR3 peptides within each V-J. Welch's t-statistics and random forest reduced 514 V-J features to 13, which were used in a naive Bayes classifier (R e1071). The public reads were reprocessed in TCRdb via fastp at Q25 and MiXCR, keeping in-frame beta chains. Each record represents a unique CDR3 protein, reported with the most common genes and DNA among its rows. These V and J calls are TCRdb output, not the study's own analysis. Present in this sample are about 400,000 distinct CDR3 sequences, nearly 15% of which were seen just once. About 21% of the sample belongs to the ten largest clones.

Recombination joined TRBV30 with TRBJ2-1, and 7 bases in between align with TRBD2. This TCR was sampled from a woman between 55 and 75 years old with Graves' ophthalmopathy. The sequenced sample consisted of blood. The sequenced DNA is TGTGCCTCCATGTCCGGGCTAGCGGCCATCAATGAGCAGTTCTTC. This gives the protein CASMSGLAAINEQFF.